The following is a T cell receptor (beta chain) sequence with its context. What it binds is not known. Since all of the isolated RNA was reverse transcribed, expressed TCRB transcripts were what got sequenced. Sequencing was performed with immunoSEQ multiplex PCR; in TCRdb, only in-frame clones are kept and a portion is missing. Found here are about 190,000 clones, roughly 8% of them singletons; the top ten hold 0.5%. The data were obtained in a study of beta chain features in type 1 diabetes. Looking at the study overall: Sorted cells numbering 107,917,701 were examined across all samples. Broader study findings: Reduced insertions and increased deletions marked VDJ junctions in type 1 diabetes patients. Shortening that was moderate but significant affected the TCRB CDR3s of Type 1 diabetes patients in all four CD4+ subsets.

Germline-derived CDR1 and CDR2 are MNHNS and SASEGT. The CDR3 spans 13 residues. Deletions cut 8 bases from V and 3 bases from J, with 12 bases between. The authors sorted CD4+ naive, central memory, regulatory and stem cell-like memory cells via CD45RO/CCR7/CD25/CD127/CD95/CD27. Each sorted fraction was over 95% pure. The source is a man between 18 and 29 years old with type 1 diabetes. Material for sequencing was central memory CD4+ T cells from blood. The chain uses TRBV6-1 and TRBJ2-3, with D maybe TRBD1 (6 bases). The CDR3 sequence is CASGQIRTDTQYF. CDR3 sequence (DNA): TGTGCCAGCGGACAGATTCGAACAGATACGCAGTATTTT.